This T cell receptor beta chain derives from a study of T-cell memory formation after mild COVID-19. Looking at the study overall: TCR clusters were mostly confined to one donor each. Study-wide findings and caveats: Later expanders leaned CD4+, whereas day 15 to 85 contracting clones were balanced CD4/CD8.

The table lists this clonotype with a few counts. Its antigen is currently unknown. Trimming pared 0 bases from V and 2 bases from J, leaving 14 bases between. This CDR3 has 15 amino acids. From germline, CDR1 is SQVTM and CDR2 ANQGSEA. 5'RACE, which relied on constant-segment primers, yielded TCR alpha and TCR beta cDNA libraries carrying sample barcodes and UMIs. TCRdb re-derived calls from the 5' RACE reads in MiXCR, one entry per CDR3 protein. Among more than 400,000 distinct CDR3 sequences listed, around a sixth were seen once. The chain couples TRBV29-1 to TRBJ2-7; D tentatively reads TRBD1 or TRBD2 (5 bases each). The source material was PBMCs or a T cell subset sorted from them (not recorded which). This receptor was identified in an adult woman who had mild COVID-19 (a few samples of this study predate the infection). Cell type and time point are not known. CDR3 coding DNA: TGCAGCGTTGAAGACCAGGGTTTCGGGACCTACGAGCAGTACTTC. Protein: CSVEDQGFGTYEQYF.